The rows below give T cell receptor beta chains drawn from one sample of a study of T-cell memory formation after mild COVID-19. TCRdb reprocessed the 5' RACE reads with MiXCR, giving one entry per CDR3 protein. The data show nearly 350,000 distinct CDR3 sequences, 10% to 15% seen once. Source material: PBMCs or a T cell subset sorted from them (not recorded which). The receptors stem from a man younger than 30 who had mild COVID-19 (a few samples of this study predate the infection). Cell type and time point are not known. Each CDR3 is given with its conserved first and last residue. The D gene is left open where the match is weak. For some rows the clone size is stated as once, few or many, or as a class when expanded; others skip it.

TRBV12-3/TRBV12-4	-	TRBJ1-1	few	CASSLRTAEAFF	TGTGCCAGCAGTCTCAGGACAGCTGAAGCTTTCTTT
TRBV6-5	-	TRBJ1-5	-	CASSPEWGGQPQHF	TGTGCCAGCAGCCCCGAATGGGGCGGCCAGCCCCAGCATTTT
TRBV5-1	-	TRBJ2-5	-	CASSFWGQQQETQYF	TGCGCCAGCAGCTTTTGGGGGCAGCAGCAAGAGACCCAGTACTTC
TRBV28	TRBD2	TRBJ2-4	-	CASSFSGGLGIQYF	TGTGCCAGCAGTTTTTCGGGGGGTCTTGGCATTCAGTACTTC
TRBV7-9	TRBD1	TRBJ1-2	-	CASSYEQGASYGYTF	TGTGCCAGCAGCTACGAACAGGGGGCGAGCTATGGCTACACCTTC
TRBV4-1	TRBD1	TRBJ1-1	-	CASSQAGGNTEAFF	TGCGCCAGCAGCCAAGCAGGGGGGAACACTGAAGCTTTCTTT
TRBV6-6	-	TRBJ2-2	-	CASGGVAGELFF	TGTGCCAGCGGGGGTGTAGCCGGGGAGCTGTTTTTT
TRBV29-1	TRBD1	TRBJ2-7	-	CSARDRSSYEQYF	TGCAGCGCCCGGGACAGGAGCTCCTACGAGCAGTACTTC
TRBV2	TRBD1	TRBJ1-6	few	CASSQDRGDSPLHF	TGTGCCAGCAGTCAAGACAGGGGGGATTCACCCCTCCACTTT
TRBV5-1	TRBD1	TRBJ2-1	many	CASSSGTGAYNEQFF	TGCGCCAGCAGCTCCGGGACAGGGGCCTACAATGAGCAGTTCTTC
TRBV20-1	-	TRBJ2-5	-	CSARRGLDQETQYF	TGCAGTGCTAGGAGGGGACTGGACCAAGAGACCCAGTACTTC
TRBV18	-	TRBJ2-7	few	CASSPAGTPWRQYF	TGTGCCAGCTCACCTGCAGGAACCCCGTGGCGGCAGTACTTC
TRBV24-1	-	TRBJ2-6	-	CATSDLQGSGANVLTF	TGTGCCACCAGTGATTTACAGGGCTCTGGGGCCAACGTCCTGACTTTC
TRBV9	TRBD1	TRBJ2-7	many	CASSPQWGQGASHEQYF	TGTGCCAGCAGCCCCCAATGGGGACAGGGGGCGTCCCACGAGCAGTACTTC
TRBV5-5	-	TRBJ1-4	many	CASSDTGTAAEKLFF	TGTGCCAGCAGCGACACCGGGACCGCTGCTGAAAAACTGTTTTTT
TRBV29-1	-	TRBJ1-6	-	CSVTGTYSYNSPLHF	TGCAGCGTAACAGGCACATACTCCTATAATTCACCCCTCCACTTT
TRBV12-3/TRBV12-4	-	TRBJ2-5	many	CASSFRTAQETQYF	TGTGCCAGCAGTTTCCGTACAGCCCAGGAGACCCAGTACTTC
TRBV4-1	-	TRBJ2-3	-	CASSPRSRIETDTQYF	TGCGCCAGCAGCCCGCGAAGCCGAATCGAAACAGATACGCAGTATTTT
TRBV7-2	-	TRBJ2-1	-	CASALRPGYNEQFF	TGTGCCAGCGCCCTCCGTCCTGGCTACAATGAGCAGTTCTTC
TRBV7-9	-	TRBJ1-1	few	CASSLSVATEAFF	TGTGCCAGCAGCTTATCAGTGGCGACTGAAGCTTTCTTT
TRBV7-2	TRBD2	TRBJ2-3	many	CASRGGGSTDTQYF	TGTGCCAGCAGAGGCGGGGGAAGCACAGATACGCAGTATTTT
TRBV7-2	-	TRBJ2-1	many	CASSLLTEQFF	TGTGCCAGCAGCCTCCTAACGGAGCAGTTCTTC
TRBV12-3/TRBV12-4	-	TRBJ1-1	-	CASSLEENTEAFF	TGTGCCAGCAGTTTAGAGGAGAACACTGAAGCTTTCTTT
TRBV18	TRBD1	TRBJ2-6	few	CASYDRGRSSGANVLTF	TGTGCCAGCTACGACAGGGGCCGTAGCTCTGGGGCCAACGTCCTGACTTTC
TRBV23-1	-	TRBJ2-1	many	CASGPWGEPYNEQFF	TGCGCCAGCGGACCGTGGGGGGAGCCCTACAATGAGCAGTTCTTC
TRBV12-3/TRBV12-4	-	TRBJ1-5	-	CASSRDFSPQHF	TGTGCCAGCAGTCGGGACTTCTCTCCCCAGCATTTT
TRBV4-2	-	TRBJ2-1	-	CASSQVGRGGEEFF	TGTGCCAGCAGCCAAGTCGGTAGGGGGGGCGAGGAGTTCTTC
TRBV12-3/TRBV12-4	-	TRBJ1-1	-	CASSLRESVQEAFF	TGTGCCAGCAGTTTAAGGGAGTCAGTGCAGGAAGCTTTCTTT
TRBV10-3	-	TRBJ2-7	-	CAISSAGSSYEQYF	TGTGCCATCAGCTCGGCAGGGAGCTCCTACGAGCAGTACTTC
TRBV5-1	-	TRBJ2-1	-	CASSFAPRNEQFF	TGCGCCAGCAGCTTCGCCCCCCGAAATGAGCAGTTCTTC
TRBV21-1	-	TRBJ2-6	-	CASSKSRRGRGF	TGTGCCAGCAGCAAAAGCAGGCGGGGTAGGGGATTC
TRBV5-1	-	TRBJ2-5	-	CASSEGAIQETQYF	TGCGCCAGCAGCGAAGGGGCAATCCAAGAGACCCAGTACTTC
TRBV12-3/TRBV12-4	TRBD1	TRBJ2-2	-	CASSSDRGGHGELFF	TGTGCCAGCAGTTCCGACAGGGGAGGACACGGGGAGCTGTTTTTT
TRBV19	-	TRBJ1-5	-	CASSPGFNQPQHF	TGTGCCAGTAGCCCGGGTTTCAATCAGCCCCAGCATTTT